The clone carrying this TCR beta chain was picked up a small number of times. As originally analysed: Amplification from reference gene primers served as the basis for estimated nucleated cell counts. The data were produced by immunoSEQ multiplex PCR, yet TCRdb's version contains in-frame clones alone and is incomplete. That table supplies the V and J calls and clone size; D and trimming were determined from the DNA. The sample yields approximately 280,000 clones, 70% to 90% seen once. This sample is drawn from a study of blood T cell repertoires in COVID-19. The CDR3 loop spans 12 amino acids. Germline values: CDR1 LGHDT, CDR2 YNNKEL (reference sequence). J was trimmed by 3 bases and V by 9 bases; bases with no gene match: 3.

The sequence derives from a woman in her seventies with acute or convalescent COVID-19. Sequencing input: peripheral blood. The chain employs TRBV3-1 (or the pseudogene TRBV3-2) and TRBJ2-3; 7 positions agree with TRBD1. The CDR3 reads CASGDRTDTQYF. The CDR3 DNA reads as TGTGCCAGTGGGGACAGAACAGATACGCAGTATTTT.